The 14 T cell receptor beta chains in this list originate from one sample, sequenced in a study of T cells after yellow fever vaccination. TCRdb redid the calling of the 5' RACE reads with MiXCR, one entry per CDR3 protein. Of about 430,000 distinct CDR3 sequences in the sample, around 20% were seen once. Sequenced here: PBMCs, sampled before the yellow fever booster vaccination. Receptors originate from a man aged 18 to 30 who received the YFV17D yellow fever vaccine.

The chain employs TRBV4-1 and TRBJ2-7, with 8 positions matching TRBD1. The CDR3 runs to 15 residues. V lost 4 bases to trimming and J lost 3 bases; unmatched junction nucleotides: 8. Germline CDR1 and CDR2: MGHRA and YSYEKL. The CDR3 nucleotides read TGCGCCAGCAGCCCACGGACAGGGCCCGACTACGAGCAGTACTTC. Translation: CASSPRTGPDYEQYF.

This clonotype showed up just a few times. The CDR3 bases are TGTGCCAGCAGCTTAGGACCGGTCGTCAAGGGTGGTCAGCCCCAGCATTTT. Translation: CASSLGPVVKGGQPQHF. J is TRBJ1-5 and V is TRBV7-3; D gene uncertain. The V gene lost 2 bases and the J gene lost 6 bases, with 20 bases spanning the gap. Germline lookup yields CDR1 SGHTA and CDR2 FQGTGA. The CDR3 is 17 residues long. Complete variable domain (other parts from reference TRBV7-3 and TRBJ1-5): GAGVSQTPSNKVTEKGKYVELRCDPISGHTALYWYRQSLGQGPEFLIYFQGTGAADDSGLPNDRFFAVRPEGSVSTLKIQRTERGDSAVYLCASSLGPVVKGGQPQHFGDGTRLSIL.

This sequence joins TRBV15 and TRBJ2-7; D unresolved. The CDR3 has 13 residues. Germline CDR1 and CDR2: LNHNV and YYDKDF (reference sequence). V gave up 0 bases and J gave up 1 base, with 4 bases separating them. The CDR3 nucleotides read TGTGCCACCAGCAGAGATTGGTCCTACGAGCAGTACTTC. This gives the protein CATSRDWSYEQYF.

This chain uses TRBV20-1 with TRBJ2-6; D call uncertain. The germline CDR1 and CDR2 sequences are DFQATT and SNEGSKA (reference sequence). The CDR3 covers 14 residues. The V and J ends lost 3 bases and 0 bases respectively, with 6 bases between them. The DNA of the CDR3 is TGCAGTGCTAGCGGAAACTCTGGGGCCAACGTCCTGACTTTC. Protein product: CSASGNSGANVLTF.

The table lists this clonotype with a few counts. The genes are TRBV30 and TRBJ1-5; the D gene is possibly TRBD1 (6 bases). This CDR3 comprises 13 residues. The germline V and J ends were trimmed by 0 bases and 4 bases, with 7 bases remaining between them. Germline V gene sequence: CDR1 GTSNPN, CDR2 SVGIG (reference sequence). CDR3 sequence: CAWSVRGNQPQHF. The DNA of the CDR3 is TGTGCCTGGAGTGTTAGGGGGAATCAGCCCCAGCATTTT.

The chain recombines TRBV7-2 with TRBJ2-7; TRBD2 matches 8 bases. The length of the CDR3 is 14 residues. Germline V gene data show CDR1 as SGHTA and CDR2 as FQGNSA. With V trimmed by 5 bases and J by 6 bases, 9 bases remained unmatched. As DNA, the CDR3 is TGTGCCAGCAGCCGCGGGACTAGGCTTTCCGAGCAGTACTTC. Translation gives CASSRGTRLSEQYF.

A few counts support this clonotype. The chain couples TRBV10-3 to TRBJ2-1, with 7 bases fitting TRBD2. V shed 4 bases, J shed 8 bases, and the junction held 11 bases outside the gene matches. CDR1 and CDR2 (germline): ENHRY, SYGVKD. The CDR3 extends over 15 amino acids. The CDR3 bases are TGTGCCATCAGTGTTCTGAACGCCGCGGGGGATGAGCAGTTCTTC. It translates to CAISVLNAAGDEQFF.

The V call is TRBV4-1, the J call TRBJ2-3; 9 bases are a match to TRBD2. The CDR3 consists of 17 residues. Germline CDR1 is MGHRA and CDR2 is YSYEKL. V lost 1 base, J lost 6 bases, and 11 bases stayed unmatched. DNA of the CDR3: TGCGCCAGCAGCCAAGGTCCTAGCGGGGTGGGTATTGATACGCAGTATTTT. Protein: CASSQGPSGVGIDTQYF.

The V gene is TRBV6-2 or TRBV6-3, the J gene TRBJ2-3; D remains ambiguous. Trimming removed 0 bases at V and 6 bases at J, with 13 bases between. Looked up from germline, CDR1 is MNHEY and CDR2 is SVGEGT. The CDR3 is 15 residues long. The CDR3 is CASSYSGGYGDTQYF. The CDR3 DNA follows: TGTGCCAGCAGTTACTCGGGTGGGTATGGTGATACGCAGTATTTT.

The chain links TRBV11-2 to TRBJ2-1, with D tentatively TRBD2 (6 bases). CDR3 length: 11 residues. V was trimmed by 5 bases and J by 10 bases, leaving 9 bases between them. Germline lookup yields CDR1 SGHAT and CDR2 FQNNGV. The CDR3 region is CASSPAGEQFF. The DNA for the CDR3 is TGTGCCAGCAGCCCCGCGGGGGAGCAGTTCTTC.

The CDR3 nucleotides are TGCGCCAGCAGCTTGGGTCAGGCGATTGGAAACACCATATATTTT. It yields the protein CASSLGQAIGNTIYF. The rearrangement links TRBV5-1 to TRBJ1-3, with unresolved D. The CDR3 has 15 residues. The ends were cut back, 0 bases at V and 3 bases at J, with 10 bases in the middle. Germline CDR1 is SGHRS and CDR2 is YFSETQ.

The J gene is TRBJ1-6, the V gene TRBV5-1; TRBD1 is a possible D gene (5 bases). The CDR3 length is 15 residues. V lost 0 bases and J lost 9, with 13 bases in between. Germline V lookup: CDR1 SGHRS, CDR2 YFSETQ. The CDR3 DNA reads TGCGCCAGCAGCTTGGAGGAGGGGTTTACTTCACCCCTCCACTTT. Translation gives CASSLEEGFTSPLHF.

The table lists this clonotype with a few counts. The chain couples TRBV4-3 to TRBJ2-1, with a tentative D call TRBD2 (6 bases). The V gene's germline CDR1 is LGHNA and CDR2 YSLEER. The CDR3 is 16 residues long. Trimming pared 1 base from V and 2 bases from J, leaving 12 bases between. The CDR3 is CASSQGTGLPYNEQFF. The DNA for the CDR3 is TGCGCCAGCAGCCAAGGGACGGGACTCCCCTACAATGAGCAGTTCTTC.

Only a few counts were recorded for this clonotype. This sequence joins TRBV10-3 and TRBJ2-5, with D perhaps matching TRBD1 or TRBD2 (5 bases each). The CDR3 covers 14 residues. Germline V gene data show CDR1 as ENHRY and CDR2 as SYGVKD. Trimming pared 0 bases from V and 5 bases from J, leaving 10 bases between. The CDR3 loop reads CAISESGTQETQYF. CDR3 bases: TGTGCCATCAGTGAGTCGGGGACCCAGGAGACCCAGTACTTC.